One and the same sample provided the 15 T cell receptor beta chains below, sequenced in a study of T-cell reconstitution after alpha-beta-depleted transplantation in children. Preparation of the TCRbeta library was carried out with unique molecular identifiers. TCRdb fed the PCR reads into MiXCR, producing one record per CDR3 protein. Among approximately 520,000 distinct CDR3 sequences, over 25% were seen once, and the ten largest hold roughly 2.5%. Sequenced here: PBMCs from the stem cell graft donor, sampled from the stem cell graft. These TCRs come from a human donor who donated a stem cell graft to a child with aplastic anemia.

This chain joins TRBV6-2 or TRBV6-3 and TRBJ2-3, with 8 bases that match TRBD2. CDR1 is MNHEY and CDR2 is SVGEGT in the germline V gene. This CDR3 region has 15 residues. V lost 5 bases to trimming and J lost 5 bases; unmatched junction nucleotides: 9. The CDR3 is CASSTSSGRIDTQYF. The CDR3 nucleotides are TGTGCCAGCAGTACCTCCAGCGGGAGAATAGATACGCAGTATTTT.

A few counts support this clonotype. The J gene is TRBJ2-5, the V gene TRBV7-2; TRBD1 is a possible D gene (5 bases). V gave up 5 bases and J gave up 4 bases, with 14 bases separating them. This CDR3 comprises 14 residues. Germline loops: CDR1 SGHTA, CDR2 FQGNSA. This CDR3 is CASSTRTQGETQYF. In DNA, the CDR3 is TGTGCCAGCAGCACCCGGACCCAGGGAGAGACCCAGTACTTC.

The rearrangement links TRBV5-1 to TRBJ2-1, with TRBD2 as a possible D gene (6 bases). With 5 bases removed from V and 0 bases from J, the gap between germline ends came to 15 bases. Germline lookup yields CDR1 SGHRS and CDR2 YFSETQ. The CDR3 has 16 residues. The CDR3 DNA reads TGCGCCAGCAGGGGATTCGGGGGTAGCTCCTACAATGAGCAGTTCTTC. This sequence encodes CASRGFGGSSYNEQFF.

The chain's CDR3 is CASSEFGDRGYLGNQPQHF. The CDR3 DNA follows: TGTGCCAGCAGTGAATTCGGTGACAGGGGGTATCTAGGGAATCAGCCCCAGCATTTT. V usage is TRBV6-1 and J usage is TRBJ1-5, with 9 bases identical to TRBD1. Germline CDR1 is MNHNS and CDR2 is SASEGT. The CDR3 spans 19 residues. The V gene end was trimmed by 2 bases and the J gene end by 4 bases; junction bases not matched to a gene: 15.

J is TRBJ1-1 and V is TRBV7-2; D is undetermined. Trimming removed 4 bases from V and 8 bases from J, with 14 bases in between. Germline V gives CDR1 SGHTA, CDR2 FQGNSA. This CDR3 comprises 13 residues. The CDR3: CASSSIGWEEAFF. In DNA form, the CDR3 reads TGTGCCAGCAGCTCAATAGGGTGGGAAGAAGCTTTCTTT.

The chain carries TRBV12-5 and TRBJ2-5, with D possibly called TRBD1 or TRBD2 (5 bases each). The CDR3 has 16 residues. Trimming removed 0 bases from V and 4 bases from J, with 15 bases in between. The germline gives CDR1 LGHNT, CDR2 FRNRAP. CDR3 in amino acids: CASGLVLGAAGETQYF. The CDR3 region has the DNA TGTGCTAGTGGTTTGGTACTCGGGGCGGCTGGAGAGACCCAGTACTTC.

The J gene is TRBJ2-2, the V gene TRBV20-1; 9 bases match TRBD2. In germline, CDR1 is DFQATT, CDR2 SNEGSKA (reference sequence). There are 14 residues in the CDR3. Trimming at V came to 2 bases and at J to 7 bases, leaving 5 bases not matched to a gene. The CDR3 DNA is TGCAGTGCTAGAATAGCGGGAGAAGTCGGGGAGCTGTTTTTT. It encodes CSARIAGEVGELFF.

The table lists this clonotype with a few counts. V usage is TRBV6-1 and J usage is TRBJ2-1, with D possibly being TRBD1 (6 bases). V lost 6 bases, J lost 7 bases, and 19 bases lay in between. CDR1 MNHNS and CDR2 SASEGT come from the germline V gene. The CDR3 extends over 15 amino acids. CDR3 bases: TGTGCCAGCAGGAACACGGATAGGGGGAAAAATGAGCAGTTCTTC. The encoded protein is CASRNTDRGKNEQFF.

The chain recombines TRBV6-2 or TRBV6-3 with TRBJ1-6; 10 bases align to TRBD1. The germline gives CDR1 MNHEY, CDR2 SVGEGT. Trimming took 0 bases from V and 6 from J; bases not matched to a gene: 14. CDR3 size: 20 residues. CDR3 in amino acids: CASSYSWTQTGQGVNSPLHF. Here the CDR3 DNA reads TGTGCCAGCAGTTACTCGTGGACCCAAACAGGACAGGGGGTTAATTCACCCCTCCACTTT.

This clonotype was seen a few times. CDR3 coding DNA: TGTGCCTGGAGTGTACGGACAGGGCCCCACGAGCAGTACTTC. Amino acid sequence: CAWSVRTGPHEQYF. The chain carries TRBV30 and TRBJ2-7; 8 nucleotides match TRBD1. The CDR3 is 14 residues long. CDR1 and CDR2 (germline): GTSNPN, SVGIG (reference sequence). The trim removed 0 bases at V and 5 bases at J, leaving 6 bases unmatched.

This clonotype has a handful of counts. The V and J genes are TRBV5-6 and TRBJ1-4; the D gene is possibly TRBD1 (5 bases). V lost 4 bases and J 8 bases, leaving 18 bases between the germline ends. Germline values: CDR1 SGHDT, CDR2 YYEEEE. The CDR3 loop spans 15 amino acids. The CDR3 is CASSATAAGPEKLFF. The CDR3 DNA sequence: TGTGCCAGCAGCGCAACGGCGGCAGGGCCCGAAAAACTGTTTTTT.

This chain uses TRBV20-1 with TRBJ2-1, with 8 bases lining up with TRBD2. The CDR3 totals 16 residues. In germline, CDR1 is DFQATT, CDR2 SNEGSKA (reference sequence). V gave up 0 bases and J gave up 0 bases; unmatched junction bases: 4. The CDR3 spells CSARDALAGSYNEQFF. DNA of the CDR3: TGCAGTGCTAGAGATGCCCTAGCGGGCTCCTACAATGAGCAGTTCTTC.

The genes are TRBV24-1 and TRBJ2-1; 16 nucleotides line up with TRBD2. Germline V lookup: CDR1 KGHDR, CDR2 SFDVKD. The CDR3 is made up of 20 amino acids. The J segment lost 7 bases and the V segment lost 4 bases, leaving 15 bases of the junction unmatched. The CDR3 protein is CATSDGGLAGGYLSRNEQFF. DNA for the CDR3: TGTGCCACCAGTGACGGGGGACTAGCGGGAGGGTACCTCTCGAGGAATGAGCAGTTCTTC.

This chain joins TRBV27 and TRBJ2-1; D possibly corresponds to TRBD1 (5 bases). From germline, CDR1 is MNHEY and CDR2 SMNVEV (reference sequence). Trimming cost V 5 bases and J 5 bases, with 19 bases left between them. The CDR3 consists of 16 residues. The CDR3 protein is CASSPPSGLGHNEQFF. The CDR3 DNA reads as TGTGCCAGCAGTCCTCCCTCAGGGTTGGGGCACAATGAGCAGTTCTTC.

This clonotype occurred a few times. The V and J genes are TRBV6-5 and TRBJ1-1, with D hard to call. Germline V lookup: CDR1 MNHEY, CDR2 SVGAGI. The CDR3 is made up of 17 amino acids. V lost 0 bases, J lost 10 bases, and 24 bases lay in between. CDR3 protein: CASSYSLGADGRRGAFF. CDR3 sequence (DNA): TGTGCCAGCAGTTACTCGCTAGGTGCCGACGGACGCCGAGGAGCTTTCTTT.